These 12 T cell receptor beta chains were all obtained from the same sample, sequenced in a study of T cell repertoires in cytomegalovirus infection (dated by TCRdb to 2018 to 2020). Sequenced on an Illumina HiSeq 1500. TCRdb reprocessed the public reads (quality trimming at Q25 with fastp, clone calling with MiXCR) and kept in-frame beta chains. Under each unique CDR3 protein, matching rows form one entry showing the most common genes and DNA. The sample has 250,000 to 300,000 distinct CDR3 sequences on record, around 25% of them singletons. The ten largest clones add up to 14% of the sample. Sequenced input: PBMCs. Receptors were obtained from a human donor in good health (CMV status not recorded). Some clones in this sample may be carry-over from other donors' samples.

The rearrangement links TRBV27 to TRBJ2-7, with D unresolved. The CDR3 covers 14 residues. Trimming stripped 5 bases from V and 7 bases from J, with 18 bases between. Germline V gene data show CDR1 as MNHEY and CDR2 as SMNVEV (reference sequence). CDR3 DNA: TGTGCCAGCAGTCTCCCGGGCCTTTCGGGTGAGCAGTACTTC. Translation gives CASSLPGLSGEQYF.

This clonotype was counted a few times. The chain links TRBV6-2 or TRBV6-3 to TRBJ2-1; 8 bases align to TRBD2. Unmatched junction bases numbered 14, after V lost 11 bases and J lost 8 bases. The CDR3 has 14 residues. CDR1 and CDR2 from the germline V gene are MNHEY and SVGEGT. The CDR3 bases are TGTGCCGGAGCCCTGGGAGCGGGAGTAGATGAGCAGTTCTTC. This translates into CAGALGAGVDEQFF.

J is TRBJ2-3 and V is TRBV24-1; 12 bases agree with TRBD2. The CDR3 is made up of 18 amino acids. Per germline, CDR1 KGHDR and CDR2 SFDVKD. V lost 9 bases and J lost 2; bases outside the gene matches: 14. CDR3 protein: CATSSSGGAAPYTDTQYF. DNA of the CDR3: TGTGCCACCTCGTCTAGCGGGGGGGCGGCCCCATACACAGATACGCAGTATTTT.

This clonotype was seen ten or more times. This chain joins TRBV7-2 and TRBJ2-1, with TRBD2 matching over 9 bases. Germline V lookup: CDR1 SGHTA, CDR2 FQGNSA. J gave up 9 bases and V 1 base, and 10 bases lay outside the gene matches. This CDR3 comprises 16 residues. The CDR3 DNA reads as TGTGCCAGCAGCTTAGTGGCTAGCGGGACCCGGCCTGAGCAGTTCTTC. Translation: CASSLVASGTRPEQFF.

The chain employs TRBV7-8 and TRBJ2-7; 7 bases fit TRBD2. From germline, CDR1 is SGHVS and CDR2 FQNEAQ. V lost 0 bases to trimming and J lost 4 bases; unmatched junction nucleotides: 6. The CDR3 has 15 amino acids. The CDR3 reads CASSLAGGGGYEQYF. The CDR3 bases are TGTGCCAGCAGCTTAGCGGGCGGGGGAGGATACGAGCAGTACTTC.

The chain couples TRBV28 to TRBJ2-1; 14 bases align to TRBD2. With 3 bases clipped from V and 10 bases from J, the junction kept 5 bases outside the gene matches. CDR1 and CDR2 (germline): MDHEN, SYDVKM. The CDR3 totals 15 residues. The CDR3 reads CASSFGTSGSGEQFF. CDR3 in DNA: TGTGCCAGCAGTTTTGGGACTAGCGGGAGCGGCGAGCAGTTCTTC. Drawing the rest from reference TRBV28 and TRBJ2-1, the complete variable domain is DVKVTQSSRYLVKRTGEKVFLECVQDMDHENMFWYRQDPGLGLRLIYFSYDVKMKEKGDIPEGYSVSREKKERFSLILESASTNQTSMYLCASSFGTSGSGEQFFGPGTRLTVL.

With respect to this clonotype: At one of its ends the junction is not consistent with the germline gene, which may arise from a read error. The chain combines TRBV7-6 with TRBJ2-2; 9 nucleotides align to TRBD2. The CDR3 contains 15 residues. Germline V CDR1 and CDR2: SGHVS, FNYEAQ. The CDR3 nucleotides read TGTGCCAGCAGCCTAGCTAGCGGGACTTCCGGGGAGCTGTTTTTT. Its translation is CASSLASGTSGELFF.

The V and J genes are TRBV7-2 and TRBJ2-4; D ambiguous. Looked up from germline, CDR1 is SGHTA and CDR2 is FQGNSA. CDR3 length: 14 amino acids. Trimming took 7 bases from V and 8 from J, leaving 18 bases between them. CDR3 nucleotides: TGTGCCAGCACCCGCTGGGGTGAGGTGGACATTCAGTACTTC. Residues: CASTRWGEVDIQYF.

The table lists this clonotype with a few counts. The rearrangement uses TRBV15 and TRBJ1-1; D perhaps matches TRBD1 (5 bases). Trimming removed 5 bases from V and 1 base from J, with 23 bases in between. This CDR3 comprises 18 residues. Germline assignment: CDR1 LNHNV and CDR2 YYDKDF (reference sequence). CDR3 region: CATSLGGSYPWWNTEAFF. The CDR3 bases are TGTGCCACCAGCTTGGGGGGGAGTTATCCATGGTGGAACACTGAAGCTTTCTTT.

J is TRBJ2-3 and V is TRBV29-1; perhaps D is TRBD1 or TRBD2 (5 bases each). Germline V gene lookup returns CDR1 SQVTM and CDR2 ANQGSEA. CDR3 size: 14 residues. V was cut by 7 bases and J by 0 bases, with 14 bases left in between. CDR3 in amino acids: CSALRDPSTDTQYF. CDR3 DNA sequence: TGCAGCGCGCTCCGGGACCCTAGCACAGATACGCAGTATTTT.

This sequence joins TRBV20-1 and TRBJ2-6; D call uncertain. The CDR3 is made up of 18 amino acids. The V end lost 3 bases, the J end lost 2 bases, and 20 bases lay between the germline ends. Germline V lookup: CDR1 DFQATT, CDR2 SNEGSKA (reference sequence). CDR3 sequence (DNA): TGCAGTGCTAGGAAGATTCAGGCTTCCATAGCTGGGGCCAACGTCCTGACTTTC. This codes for CSARKIQASIAGANVLTF.

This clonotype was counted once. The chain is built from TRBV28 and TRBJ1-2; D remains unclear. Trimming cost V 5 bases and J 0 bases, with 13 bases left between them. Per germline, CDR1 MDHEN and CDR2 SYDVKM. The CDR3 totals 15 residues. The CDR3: CASSVMRSPNYGYTF. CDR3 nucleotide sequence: TGTGCCAGCAGTGTGATGAGGAGTCCTAACTATGGCTACACCTTC.